The TCR beta chain described here comes from a study of CD8+ T cells in alopecia areata. cDNA serving as the sequencing template came from extracted, reverse transcribed RNA. The repertoire was sequenced with immunoSEQ multiplex PCR; TCRdb's copy has only in-frame clones and lacks some. Of about 180,000 clones listed, roughly 60% are singletons. PBMCs, the starting material, were the source of sorted CD4+ and CD8+ T cells. This clone was detected a few times. This receptor was identified in a human donor with alopecia areata. The input for sequencing was CD4+ T cells sorted from blood, taken at week 0.

CDR3 DNA: TGCAGCGTTTTTTACCAGGGTGACAGGGACGAGCAGTACTTC. Protein: CSVFYQGDRDEQYF. The chain combines TRBV29-1 with TRBJ2-7; TRBD1 matches at 7 bases. The ends lost 5 bases at V and 5 bases at J; junction bases unmatched: 12. CDR3 length: 14 amino acids. Germline assignment: CDR1 SQVTM and CDR2 ANQGSEA.